This TCR beta chain is from a study of shared clonotypes between healthy human individuals. Study-wide findings and caveats: The four-donor shared clonotypes exceeded non-shared clonotypes in generation probability, with non-shared ones scoring lower.

Naive CD8 populations comprised CD45RO-negative cells positively selected for CCR7, excluding terminally differentiated effector memory CD45RA+ cells. All donors were healthy HIV-negative adults lacking recent acute infections or vaccinations. The method was immunoSEQ multiplex PCR; TCRdb's version includes in-frame clones alone and lacks a portion of them. The sample comprises about 2 million clones, over 85% of which are singletons, and about 1.1% rests with the top ten. The length of the CDR3 is 17 residues. J lost 1 base, V lost 3 bases, and 3 bases had no gene match. Germline values: CDR1 SGHNT, CDR2 YYREEE (reference sequence). In regard to this clone: Its cognate antigen is unknown. The same CDR3 arises from other DNA sequences in this sample as well.

This rearrangement joins TRBV5-4 to TRBJ2-1; 14 nucleotides agree with TRBD2. The sample was naive CD8+ T cells sorted from blood. This TCR came from a man between 18 and 29 years old in good health. The CDR3 DNA is TGTGCCAGCAGCTCCGGGACTAGCGGGAGTTCCTACAATGAGCAGTTCTTC. The encoded protein is CASSSGTSGSSYNEQFF.